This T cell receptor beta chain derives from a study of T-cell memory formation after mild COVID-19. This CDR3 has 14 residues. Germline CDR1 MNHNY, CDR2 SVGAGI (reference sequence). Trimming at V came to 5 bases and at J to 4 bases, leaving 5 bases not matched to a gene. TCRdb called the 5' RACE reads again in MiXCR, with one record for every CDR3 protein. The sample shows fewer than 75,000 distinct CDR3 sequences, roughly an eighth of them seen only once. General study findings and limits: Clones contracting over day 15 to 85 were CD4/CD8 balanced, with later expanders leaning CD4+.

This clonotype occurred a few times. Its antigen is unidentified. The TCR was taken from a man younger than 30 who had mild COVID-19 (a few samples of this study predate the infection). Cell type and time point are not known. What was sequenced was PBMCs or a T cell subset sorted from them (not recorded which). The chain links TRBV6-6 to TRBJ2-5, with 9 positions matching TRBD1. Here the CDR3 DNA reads TGTGCCAGCAGTATACAGGGGGCGGGAGAGACCCAGTACTTC. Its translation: CASSIQGAGETQYF.